This paragraph covers one TCR beta chain sequence. The protocol was immunoSEQ multiplex PCR, while the TCRdb copy is restricted to in-frame clones and leaves out a portion. The sample holds 55,000 to 65,000 clones, roughly 88% seen once. The data stem from a study of blood T cell repertoires in COVID-19. Whole-study context: The analysed material was cDNA or gDNA that came from T cells, B-cell-depleted T cells, or PBMCs.

Germline CDR1 is SQVTM and CDR2 is ANQGSEA. The length of the CDR3 is 15 residues. The V end was cut by 4 bases, the J end by 5 bases, with 20 bases between. Sequenced sample: peripheral blood. This chain uses TRBV29-1 with TRBJ1-2; maybe TRBD1 (6 bases). This TCR came from a human donor in a cohort sampled during active COVID-19. For the CDR3, the DNA is TGCAGCGTTGGGGGTCGGCAGGGGAAAGGGTATGGCTACACCTTC. It encodes CSVGGRQGKGYGYTF.